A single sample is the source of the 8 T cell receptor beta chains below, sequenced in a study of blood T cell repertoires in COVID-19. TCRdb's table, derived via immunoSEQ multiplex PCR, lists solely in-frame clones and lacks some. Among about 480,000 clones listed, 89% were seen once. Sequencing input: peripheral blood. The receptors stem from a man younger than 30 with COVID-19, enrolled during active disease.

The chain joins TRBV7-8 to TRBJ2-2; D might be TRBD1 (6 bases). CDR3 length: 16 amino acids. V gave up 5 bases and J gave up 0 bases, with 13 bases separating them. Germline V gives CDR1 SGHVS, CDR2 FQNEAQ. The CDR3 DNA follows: TGTGCCAGCAGCCGGATGGACAGCTCGAACACCGGGGAGCTGTTTTTT. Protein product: CASSRMDSSNTGELFF. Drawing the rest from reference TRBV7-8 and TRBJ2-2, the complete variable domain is GAGVSQSPRYKVAKRGQDVALRCDPISGHVSLFWYQQALGQGPEFLTYFQNEAQLDKSGLPSDRFFAERPEGSVSTLKIQRTQQEDSAVYLCASSRMDSSNTGELFFGEGSRLTVL.

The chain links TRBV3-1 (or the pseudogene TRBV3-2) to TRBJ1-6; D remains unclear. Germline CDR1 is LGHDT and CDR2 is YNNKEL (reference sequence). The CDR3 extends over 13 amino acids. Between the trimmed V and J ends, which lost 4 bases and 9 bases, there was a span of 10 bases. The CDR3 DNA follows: TGTGCCAGCAGCCCCAAGCGGGTTTCACCCCTCCACTTT. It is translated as CASSPKRVSPLHF.

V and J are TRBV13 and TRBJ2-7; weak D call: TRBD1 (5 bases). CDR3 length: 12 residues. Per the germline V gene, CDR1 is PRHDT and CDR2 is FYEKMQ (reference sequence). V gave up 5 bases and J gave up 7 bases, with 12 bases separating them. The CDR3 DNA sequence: TGTGCCAGCAGCCTGTCCCAGGGAGAGCAGTACTTC. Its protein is CASSLSQGEQYF.

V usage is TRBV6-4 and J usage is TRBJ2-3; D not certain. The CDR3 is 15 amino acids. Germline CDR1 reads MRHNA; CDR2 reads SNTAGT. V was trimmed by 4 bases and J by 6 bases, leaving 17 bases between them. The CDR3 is CASSAESGYRDTQYF. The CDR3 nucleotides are TGTGCCAGCAGTGCAGAGTCCGGGTATCGTGATACGCAGTATTTT.

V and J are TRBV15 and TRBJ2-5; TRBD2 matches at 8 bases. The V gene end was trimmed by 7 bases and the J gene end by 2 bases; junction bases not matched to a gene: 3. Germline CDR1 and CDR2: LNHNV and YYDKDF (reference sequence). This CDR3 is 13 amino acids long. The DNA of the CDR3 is TGTGCCACCAACCAGCGGGAGCAAGAGACCCAGTACTTC. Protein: CATNQREQETQYF.

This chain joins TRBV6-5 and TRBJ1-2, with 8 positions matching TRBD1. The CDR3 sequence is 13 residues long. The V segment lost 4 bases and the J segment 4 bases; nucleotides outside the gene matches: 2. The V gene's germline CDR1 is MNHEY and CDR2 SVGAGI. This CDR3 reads CASSWDRSYGYTF. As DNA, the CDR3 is TGTGCCAGCAGTTGGGACAGGAGCTATGGCTACACCTTC.

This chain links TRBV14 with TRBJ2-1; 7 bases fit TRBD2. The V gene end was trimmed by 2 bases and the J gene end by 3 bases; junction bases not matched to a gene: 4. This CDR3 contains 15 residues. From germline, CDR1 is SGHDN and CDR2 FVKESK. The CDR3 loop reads CASSQPAGVYNEQFF. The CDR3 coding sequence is TGTGCCAGCAGCCAACCTGCGGGGGTCTACAATGAGCAGTTCTTC.

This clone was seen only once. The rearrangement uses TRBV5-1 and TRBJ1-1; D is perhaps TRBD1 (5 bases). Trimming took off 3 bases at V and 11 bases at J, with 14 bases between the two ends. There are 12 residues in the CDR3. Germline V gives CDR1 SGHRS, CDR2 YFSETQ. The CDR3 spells CASSWDQGSAFF. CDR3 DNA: TGCGCCAGCAGCTGGGATCAGGGTTCTGCTTTCTTT.